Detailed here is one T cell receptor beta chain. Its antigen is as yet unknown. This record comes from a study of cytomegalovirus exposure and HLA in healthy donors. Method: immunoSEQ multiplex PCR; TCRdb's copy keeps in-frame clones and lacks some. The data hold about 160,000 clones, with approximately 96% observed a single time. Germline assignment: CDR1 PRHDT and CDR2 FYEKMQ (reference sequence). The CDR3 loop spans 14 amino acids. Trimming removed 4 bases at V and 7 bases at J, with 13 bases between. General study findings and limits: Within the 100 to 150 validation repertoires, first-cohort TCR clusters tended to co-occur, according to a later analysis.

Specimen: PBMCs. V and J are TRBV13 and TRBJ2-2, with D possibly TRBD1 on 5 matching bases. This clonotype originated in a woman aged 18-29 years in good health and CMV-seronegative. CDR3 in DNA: TGTGCCAGCAGCTCGAGGACAAACCACGGGGAGCTGTTTTTT. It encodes CASSSRTNHGELFF. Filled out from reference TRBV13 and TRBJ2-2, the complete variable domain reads AAGVIQSPRHLIKEKRETATLKCYPIPRHDTVYWYQQGPGQDPQFLISFYEKMQSDKGSIPDRFSAQQFSDYHSELNMSSLELGDSALYFCASSSRTNHGELFFGEGSRLTVL.